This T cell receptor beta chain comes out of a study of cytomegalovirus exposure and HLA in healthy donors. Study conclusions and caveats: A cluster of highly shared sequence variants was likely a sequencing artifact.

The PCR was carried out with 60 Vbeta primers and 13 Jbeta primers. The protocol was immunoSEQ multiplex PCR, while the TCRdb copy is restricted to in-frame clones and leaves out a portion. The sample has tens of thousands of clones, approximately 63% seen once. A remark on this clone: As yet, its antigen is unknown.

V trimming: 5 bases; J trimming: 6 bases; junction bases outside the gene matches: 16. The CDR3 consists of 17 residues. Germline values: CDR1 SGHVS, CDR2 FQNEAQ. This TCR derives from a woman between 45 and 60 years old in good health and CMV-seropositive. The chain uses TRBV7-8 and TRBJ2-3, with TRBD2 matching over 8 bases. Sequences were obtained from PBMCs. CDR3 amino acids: CASSRSGGNYGVDTQYF. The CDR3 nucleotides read TGTGCCAGCAGCCGAAGCGGGGGCAATTATGGGGTTGATACGCAGTATTTT.